This is a list of T cell receptor beta chains from one sample in a study of blood T cell repertoires in COVID-19. Sequenced by immunoSEQ multiplex PCR; TCRdb stores in-frame clones only, minus some. The data show some 55,000 clones, 60% to 80% seen once. Input material: peripheral blood. Every receptor here comes from a man in his 70s with active or convalescent COVID-19. The CDR3 runs from the conserved cysteine through the conserved F or W. D genes are given only for firm matches. Rows give clone size only sometimes, using once, few, many, or a class for an expanded clone.

CDR3 length	V gene	J gene	clone size	D gene	CDR3 DNA	CDR3 protein
16	TRBV7-2	TRBJ2-1	NA	TRBD2	TGTGCCAGCAGGCCCTCAACTAGCGGGGTGGGTAATGAGCAGTTCTTC	CASRPSTSGVGNEQFF
15	TRBV6-5	TRBJ2-1	once	TRBD1	TGTGCCAGCACCTCCCCCGGGACAGGGAGAAATGAGCAGTTCTTC	CASTSPGTGRNEQFF
15	TRBV7-3	TRBJ2-3	NA	TRBD2	TGTGCCAGCAGCTTAACTAGCGGGAAGGCAGATACGCAGTATTTT	CASSLTSGKADTQYF
15	TRBV7-6	TRBJ2-1	NA	TRBD2	TGTGCCAGCAGTCTTAGCGGGTTCTCCTACAATGAGCAGTTCTTC	CASSLSGFSYNEQFF
14	TRBV11-3	TRBJ2-1	NA	TRBD1	TGTGCCAGCAGCCTCGGGACAGTATACAATGAGCAGTTCTTC	CASSLGTVYNEQFF
14	TRBV11-1	TRBJ2-4	NA	NA	TGTGCCAGCAGCTTACGGGCAGGGGTAAACATTCAGTACTTC	CASSLRAGVNIQYF
17	TRBV25-1	TRBJ2-1	NA	TRBD1	TGTGCCAGCAGTGACGGAACCGGGACAGTCTCCTACAATGAGCAGTTCTTC	CASSDGTGTVSYNEQFF
15	TRBV30	TRBJ1-3	NA	NA	TGTGCCTGGACCCAGCCCCGAACGGGAGGAAACACCATATATTTT	CAWTQPRTGGNTIYF
16	TRBV5-1	TRBJ2-1	NA	TRBD2	TGCGCCAGCAGCTTAGAGTCGGGACTAGGGATCAATGAGCAGTTCTTC	CASSLESGLGINEQFF
16	TRBV11-3	TRBJ2-1	NA	TRBD2	TGTGCCAGCAGTTACCGGACTAGCGGGGGGAACAATGAGCAGTTCTTC	CASSYRTSGGNNEQFF
13	TRBV2	TRBJ1-5	NA	NA	TGTGCCAGCAGTGGGGCCGGGATTCAGCCCCAGCATTTT	CASSGAGIQPQHF
14	TRBV6-5	TRBJ1-1	NA	NA	TGTGCCAGCACTAAGGGGGTGGGGGACACTGAAGCTTTCTTT	CASTKGVGDTEAFF
14	TRBV30	TRBJ2-2	NA	TRBD2	TGTGCCTGGAGTACAGCGGGAGTTACCGGGGAGCTGTTTTTT	CAWSTAGVTGELFF
15	TRBV11-3	TRBJ2-7	NA	TRBD1	TGTGCCAGCAGCGTAGAGGGACAGGGGAGTTACGAGCAGTACTTC	CASSVEGQGSYEQYF
15	TRBV4-2	TRBJ1-1	NA	TRBD1	TGTGCCAGCAGCCAAGATCCCCCAGCGAGGGGGCGAGCTTTCTTT	CASSQDPPARGRAFF
15	TRBV27	TRBJ1-6	NA	TRBD1	TGTGCCAGCAGTTCAGGACAGGGAATGGTTTCACCCCTCCACTTT	CASSSGQGMVSPLHF
14	TRBV2	TRBJ2-7	NA	NA	TGTGCCAGCAGGCCCCCTTTAGACATCTACGAGCAGTACTTC	CASRPPLDIYEQYF
13	TRBV6-5	TRBJ2-7	NA	TRBD1	TGTGCCAGCATTGGACAGGGCTCCTACGAGCAGTACTTC	CASIGQGSYEQYF
13	TRBV7-8	TRBJ1-5	NA	NA	TGTGCCAGCAGCGCTCAGGGTAATCAGCCCCAGCATTTT	CASSAQGNQPQHF
16	TRBV24-1	TRBJ1-3	NA	NA	TGTGCCACCAGCGGTGGCCGCCAAGACACTGGAAACACCATATATTTT	CATSGGRQDTGNTIYF
14	TRBV28	TRBJ2-1	NA	NA	TGTGCCAGCAGCACTGGGCGGGGATACAATGAGCAGTTCTTC	CASSTGRGYNEQFF
15	TRBV5-1	TRBJ2-1	NA	TRBD1	TGCGCCAGCAGCTTGGAACAGGGGTCCTACAATGAGCAGTTCTTC	CASSLEQGSYNEQFF
13	TRBV3-1/TRBV3-2	TRBJ2-2	once	NA	TGTGCCAGCAGCCAAACCCGGACCGGGGAGCTGTTTTTT	CASSQTRTGELFF
14	TRBV29-1	TRBJ2-5	NA	NA	TGCAGCGTTCGTGACAGGCCACGGGGAGAGACCCAGTACTTC	CSVRDRPRGETQYF
14	TRBV2	TRBJ2-6	NA	NA	TGTGCCAGCACCCGGGATCCTGGGGCCAACGTCCTGACTTTC	CASTRDPGANVLTF
15	TRBV28	TRBJ1-2	few	NA	TGTGCCAGCAGTCGCGACAGGAGCGGTAACTATGGCTACACCTTC	CASSRDRSGNYGYTF
13	TRBV6-5	TRBJ1-2	few	TRBD1	TGTGCCAGCCGGGGGCAGGGGGCCTATGGCTACACCTTC	CASRGQGAYGYTF
15	TRBV10-3	TRBJ1-5	NA	TRBD1	TGTGCCATCAGTGAGGGGACAGGACCGAATCAGCCCCAGCATTTT	CAISEGTGPNQPQHF
13	TRBV6-5	TRBJ1-3	NA	NA	TGTGCCAGCAGTCCTCCGGGGGGTCGGACCATATATTTT	CASSPPGGRTIYF
14	TRBV7-2	TRBJ1-2	NA	NA	TGTGCCAGCAGCTTAGAAACAGGGAAAGGTGGCTACACCTTC	CASSLETGKGGYTF
11	TRBV7-2	TRBJ1-1	few	NA	TGTGCCAGCAGCCCACAGATTGAAGCTTTCTTT	CASSPQIEAFF
13	TRBV2	TRBJ2-5	NA	TRBD1	TGTGCCAGCAGTCGGGACAGGCAAGAGACCCAGTACTTC	CASSRDRQETQYF
16	TRBV2	TRBJ2-6	NA	NA	TGTGCCAGCAGTGCCTCAACAGGGACTGGGGCCAACGTCCTGACTTTC	CASSASTGTGANVLTF
13	TRBV10-3	TRBJ1-5	NA	NA	TGTGCCGGGGGGGAGGGAGGCAATCAGCCCCAGCATTTT	CAGGEGGNQPQHF
15	TRBV19	TRBJ1-2	NA	NA	TGTGCCAGTAGTATAGCCGGCAGGGTAACGTATGGCTACACCTTC	CASSIAGRVTYGYTF
13	TRBV2	TRBJ1-4	NA	TRBD1	TGTGCCGGGACAGGGGCAGCGAATGAAAAACTGTTTTTT	CAGTGAANEKLFF